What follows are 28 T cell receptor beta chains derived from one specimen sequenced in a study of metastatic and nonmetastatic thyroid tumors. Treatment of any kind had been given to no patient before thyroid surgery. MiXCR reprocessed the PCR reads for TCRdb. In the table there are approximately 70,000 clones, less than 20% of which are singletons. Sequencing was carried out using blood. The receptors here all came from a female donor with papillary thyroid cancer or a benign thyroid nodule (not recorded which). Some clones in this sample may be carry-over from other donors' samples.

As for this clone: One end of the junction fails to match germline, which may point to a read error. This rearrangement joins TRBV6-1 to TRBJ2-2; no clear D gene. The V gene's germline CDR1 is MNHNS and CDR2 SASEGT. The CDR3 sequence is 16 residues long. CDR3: CASSEYGYTNTRELFF. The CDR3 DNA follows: TGTGCCAGCAGTGAATATGGCTATACGAACACCAGGGAGCTGTTTTTT.

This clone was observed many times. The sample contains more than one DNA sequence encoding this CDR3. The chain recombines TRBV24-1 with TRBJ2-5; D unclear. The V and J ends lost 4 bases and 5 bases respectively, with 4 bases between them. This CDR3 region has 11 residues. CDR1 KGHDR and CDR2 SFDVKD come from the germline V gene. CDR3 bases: TGTGCCACCAGTGACCGGGAGACCCAGTACTTC. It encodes CATSDRETQYF.

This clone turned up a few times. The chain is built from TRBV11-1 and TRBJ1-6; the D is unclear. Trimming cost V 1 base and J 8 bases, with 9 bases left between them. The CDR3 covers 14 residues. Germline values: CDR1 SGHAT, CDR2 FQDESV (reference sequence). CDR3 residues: CASSLGPYDSPLHF. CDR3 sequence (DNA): TGTGCCAGCAGCTTAGGTCCTTACGATTCACCCCTCCACTTT.

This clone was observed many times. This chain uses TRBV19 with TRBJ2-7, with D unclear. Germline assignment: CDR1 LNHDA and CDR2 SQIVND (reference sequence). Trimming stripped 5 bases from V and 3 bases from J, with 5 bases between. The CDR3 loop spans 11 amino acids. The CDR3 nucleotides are TGTGCCAGTAGTCAAGACTACGAGCAGTACTTC. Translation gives CASSQDYEQYF. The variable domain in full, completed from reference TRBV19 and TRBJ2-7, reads DGGITQSPKYLFRKEGQNVTLSCEQNLNHDAMYWYRQDPGQGLRLIYYSQIVNDFQKGDIAEGYSVSREKKESFPLTVTSAQKNPTAFYLCASSQDYEQYFGPGTRLTVT.

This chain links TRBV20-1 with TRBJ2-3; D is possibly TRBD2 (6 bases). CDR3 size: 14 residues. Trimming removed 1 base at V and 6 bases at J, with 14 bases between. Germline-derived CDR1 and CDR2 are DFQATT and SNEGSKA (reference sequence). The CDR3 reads CSARAPGLGDTQYF. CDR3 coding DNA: TGCAGTGCTAGAGCCCCGGGACTGGGGGATACGCAGTATTTT.

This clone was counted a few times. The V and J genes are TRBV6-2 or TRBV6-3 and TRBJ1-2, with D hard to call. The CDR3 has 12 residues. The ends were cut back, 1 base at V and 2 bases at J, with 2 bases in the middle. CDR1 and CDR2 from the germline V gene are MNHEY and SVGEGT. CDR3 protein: CASSYWNYGYTF. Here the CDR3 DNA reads TGTGCCAGCAGTTACTGGAACTATGGCTACACCTTC.

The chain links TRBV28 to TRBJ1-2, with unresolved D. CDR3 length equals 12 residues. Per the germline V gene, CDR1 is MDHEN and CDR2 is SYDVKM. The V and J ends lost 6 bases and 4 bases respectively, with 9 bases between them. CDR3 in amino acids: CASSHKPYGYTF. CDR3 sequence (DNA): TGTGCCAGCAGCCATAAGCCCTATGGCTACACCTTC.

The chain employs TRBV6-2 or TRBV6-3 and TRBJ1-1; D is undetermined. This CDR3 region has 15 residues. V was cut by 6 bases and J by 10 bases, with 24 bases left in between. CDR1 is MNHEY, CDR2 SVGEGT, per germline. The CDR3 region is CASSDTQEGGRGAFF. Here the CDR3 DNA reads TGTGCCAGCAGCGACACTCAGGAAGGAGGCCGAGGAGCTTTCTTT.

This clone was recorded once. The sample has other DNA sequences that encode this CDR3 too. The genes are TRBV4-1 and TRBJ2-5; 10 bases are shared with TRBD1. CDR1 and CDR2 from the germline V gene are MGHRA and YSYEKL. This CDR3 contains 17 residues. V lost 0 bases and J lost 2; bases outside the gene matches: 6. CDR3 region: CASSQDRWGQGQETQYF. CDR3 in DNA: TGCGCCAGCAGCCAAGATAGGTGGGGACAGGGGCAAGAGACCCAGTACTTC.

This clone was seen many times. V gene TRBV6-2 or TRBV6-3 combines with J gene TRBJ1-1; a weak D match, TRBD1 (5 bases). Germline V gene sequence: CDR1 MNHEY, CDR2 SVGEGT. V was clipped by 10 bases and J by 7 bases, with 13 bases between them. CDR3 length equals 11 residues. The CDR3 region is CAIRGINEAFF. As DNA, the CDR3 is TGTGCCATACGGGGGATAAATGAAGCTTTCTTT.

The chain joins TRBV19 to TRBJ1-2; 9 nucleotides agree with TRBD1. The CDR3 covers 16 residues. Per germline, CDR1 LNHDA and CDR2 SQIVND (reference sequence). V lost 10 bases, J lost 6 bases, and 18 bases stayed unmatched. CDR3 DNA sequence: TGTGCCACCAGAACAGGGGGCATAGGTATAGGACATGGCTACACCTTC. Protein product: CATRTGGIGIGHGYTF.

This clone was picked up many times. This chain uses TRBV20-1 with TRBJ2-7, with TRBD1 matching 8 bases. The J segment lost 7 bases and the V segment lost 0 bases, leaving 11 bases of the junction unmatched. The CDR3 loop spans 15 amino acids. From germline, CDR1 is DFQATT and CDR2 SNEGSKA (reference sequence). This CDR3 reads CSARDGRQGAGEQYF. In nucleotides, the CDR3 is TGCAGTGCTAGAGATGGGCGGCAGGGGGCGGGAGAGCAGTACTTC.

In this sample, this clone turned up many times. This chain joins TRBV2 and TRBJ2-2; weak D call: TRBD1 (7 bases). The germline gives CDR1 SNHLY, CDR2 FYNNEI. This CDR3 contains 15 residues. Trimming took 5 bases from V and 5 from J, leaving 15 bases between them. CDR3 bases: TGTGCCAGCAGTCCTCGGACAGGAGGGACCGGGGAGCTGTTTTTT. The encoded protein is CASSPRTGGTGELFF.

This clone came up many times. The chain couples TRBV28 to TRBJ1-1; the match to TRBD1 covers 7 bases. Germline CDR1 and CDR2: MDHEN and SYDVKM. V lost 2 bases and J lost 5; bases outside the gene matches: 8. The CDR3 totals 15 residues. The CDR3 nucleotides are TGTGCCAGCAGTTTACCCTATGACAGGGTAACTGAAGCTTTCTTT. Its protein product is CASSLPYDRVTEAFF.

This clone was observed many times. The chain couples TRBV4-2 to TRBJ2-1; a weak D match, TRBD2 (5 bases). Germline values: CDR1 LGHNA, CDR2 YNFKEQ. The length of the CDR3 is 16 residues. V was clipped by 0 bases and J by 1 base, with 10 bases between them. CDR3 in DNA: TGTGCCAGCAGCCAAGATCAAGCGGTTTCCTACAATGAGCAGTTCTTC. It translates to CASSQDQAVSYNEQFF.

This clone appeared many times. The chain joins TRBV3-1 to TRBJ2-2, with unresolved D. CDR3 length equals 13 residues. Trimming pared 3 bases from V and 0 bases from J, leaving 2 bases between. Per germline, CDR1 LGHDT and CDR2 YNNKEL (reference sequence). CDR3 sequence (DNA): TGTGCCAGCAGCCATACGAACACCGGGGAGCTGTTTTTT. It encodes CASSHTNTGELFF.

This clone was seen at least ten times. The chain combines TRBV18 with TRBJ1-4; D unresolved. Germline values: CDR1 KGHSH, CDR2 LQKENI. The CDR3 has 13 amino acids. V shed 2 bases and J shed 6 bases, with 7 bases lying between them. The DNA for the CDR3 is TGTGCCAGCTCACCATCAGTGGATGAAAAACTGTTTTTT. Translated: CASSPSVDEKLFF.

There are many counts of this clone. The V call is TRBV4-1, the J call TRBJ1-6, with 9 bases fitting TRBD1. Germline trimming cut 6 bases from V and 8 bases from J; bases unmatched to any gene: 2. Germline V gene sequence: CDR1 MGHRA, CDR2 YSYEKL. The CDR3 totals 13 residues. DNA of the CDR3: TGCGCCAGCAGAGACAGGGGGGATTCACCCCTCCACTTT. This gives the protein CASRDRGDSPLHF.

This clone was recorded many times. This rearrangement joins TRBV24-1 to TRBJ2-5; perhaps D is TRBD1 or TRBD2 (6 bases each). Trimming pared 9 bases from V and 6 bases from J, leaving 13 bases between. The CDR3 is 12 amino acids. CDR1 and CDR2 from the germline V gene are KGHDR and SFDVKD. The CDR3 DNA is TGTGCCACCGGAGGGGGGCCCAAGACCCAGTACTTC. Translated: CATGGGPKTQYF.

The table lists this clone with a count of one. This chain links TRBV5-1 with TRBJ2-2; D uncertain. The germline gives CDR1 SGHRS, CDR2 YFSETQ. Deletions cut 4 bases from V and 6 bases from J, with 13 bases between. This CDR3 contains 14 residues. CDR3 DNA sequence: TGCGCCAGCAGCCAGGTAACTGAGTCCGGGGAGCTGTTTTTT. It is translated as CASSQVTESGELFF.

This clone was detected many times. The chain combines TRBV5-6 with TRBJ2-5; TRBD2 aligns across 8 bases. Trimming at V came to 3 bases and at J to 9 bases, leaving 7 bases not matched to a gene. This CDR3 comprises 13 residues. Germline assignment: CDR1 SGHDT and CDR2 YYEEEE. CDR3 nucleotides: TGTGCCAGCAGCTCAGGGACTAGAGGATCCCAGTACTTC. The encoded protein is CASSSGTRGSQYF.

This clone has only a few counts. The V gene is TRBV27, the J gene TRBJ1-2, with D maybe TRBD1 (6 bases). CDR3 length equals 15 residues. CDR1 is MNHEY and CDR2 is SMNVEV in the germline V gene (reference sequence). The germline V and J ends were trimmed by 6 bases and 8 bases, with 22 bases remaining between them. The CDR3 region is CASSPLARGERGYTF. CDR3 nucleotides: TGTGCCAGCAGCCCCTTGGCCAGGGGTGAGAGGGGCTACACCTTC.

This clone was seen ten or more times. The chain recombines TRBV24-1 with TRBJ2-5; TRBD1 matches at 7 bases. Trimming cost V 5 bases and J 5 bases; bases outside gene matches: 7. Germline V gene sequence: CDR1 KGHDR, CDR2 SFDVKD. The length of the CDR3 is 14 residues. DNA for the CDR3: TGTGCCACCAGTGGCCCAGGGGGTCAGGAGACCCAGTACTTC. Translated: CATSGPGGQETQYF.

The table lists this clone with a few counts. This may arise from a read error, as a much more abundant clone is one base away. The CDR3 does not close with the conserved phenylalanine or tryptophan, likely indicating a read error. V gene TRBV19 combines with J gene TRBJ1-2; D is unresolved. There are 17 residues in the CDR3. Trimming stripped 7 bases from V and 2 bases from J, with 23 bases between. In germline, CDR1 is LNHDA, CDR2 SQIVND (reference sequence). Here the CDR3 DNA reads TGTGCCAGTACCTCAGCGGGGATTGCCGGGTTGAACTATGGCTACACCCTC. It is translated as CASTSAGIAGLNYGYTL.

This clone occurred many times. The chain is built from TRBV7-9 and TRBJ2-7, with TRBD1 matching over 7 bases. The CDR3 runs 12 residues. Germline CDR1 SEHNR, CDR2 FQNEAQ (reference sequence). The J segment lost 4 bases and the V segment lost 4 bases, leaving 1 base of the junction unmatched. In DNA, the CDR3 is TGTGCCAGCAGCTCGGACAGGTACGAGCAGTACTTC. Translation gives CASSSDRYEQYF.

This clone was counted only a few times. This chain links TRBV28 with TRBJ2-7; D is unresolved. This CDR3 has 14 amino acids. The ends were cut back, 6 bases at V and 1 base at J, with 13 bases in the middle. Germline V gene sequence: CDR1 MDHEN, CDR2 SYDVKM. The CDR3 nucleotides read TGTGCCAGCAGCCTAACAGTGGGGTCCTACGAGCAGTACTTC. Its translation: CASSLTVGSYEQYF.

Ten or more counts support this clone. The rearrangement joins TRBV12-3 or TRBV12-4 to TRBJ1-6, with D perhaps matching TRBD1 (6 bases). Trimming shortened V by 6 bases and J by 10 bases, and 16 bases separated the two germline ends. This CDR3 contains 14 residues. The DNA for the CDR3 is TGTGCCAGCAGCCTCGGAGGGGGAAGATCACCCCTCCACTTT. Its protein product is CASSLGGGRSPLHF.

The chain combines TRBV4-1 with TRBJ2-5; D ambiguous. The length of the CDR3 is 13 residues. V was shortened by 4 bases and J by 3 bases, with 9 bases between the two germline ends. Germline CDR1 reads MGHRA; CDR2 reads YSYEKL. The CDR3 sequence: CASSRENEETQYF. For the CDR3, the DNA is TGCGCCAGCAGCCGAGAGAACGAAGAGACCCAGTACTTC.